The clone carrying this T cell receptor beta chain was recorded at least ten times. The antigen remains undetermined. MiXCR, applied by TCRdb to the reads, yields one record per CDR3 protein. The table lists 110,000 or so distinct CDR3 sequences, under 30% of them singletons, with about 81% in the top ten. This CDR3 is 14 amino acids long. From germline, CDR1 is MNHNS and CDR2 SASEGT. The J segment lost 4 bases and the V segment lost 10 bases, leaving 9 bases of the junction unmatched. This entry comes from a study of T cell repertoires in cytomegalovirus infection. Study at large: Public signatures in TCR beta pointed to CMV infection and matching HLA type.

This sequence joins TRBV6-1 and TRBJ2-3; 9 bases fit TRBD1. The sample here was CD8+ T cells from cultured PBMCs, taken from culture after CMV antigen stimulation. This sequence originates from a human donor in good health (CMV status not recorded). Some clones in this sample may be carry-over from other donors' samples. CDR3 protein: CATEPGQGPDTQYF. The CDR3, as DNA: TGTGCCACCGAACCGGGACAGGGCCCAGATACGCAGTATTTT.